This T cell receptor beta chain was sequenced for a study of blood T cell repertoires in COVID-19. Study processing details: Reference gene primers were amplified, and this amplification served to estimate nucleated cell counts. Method: immunoSEQ multiplex PCR; TCRdb's copy keeps in-frame clones and lacks some. V and J calls and clone size come straight from that table; D and trimming were deduced from the DNA. The sample lists 150,000 to 170,000 clones; roughly 80% were seen once. V was pared by 1 base and J by 0 bases, with 9 bases between. The CDR3 has 15 residues. In germline, CDR1 is SGHRS, CDR2 YFSETQ. Followed longitudinally, the Seattle patients had been enrolled during active infection.

The chain carries TRBV5-1 and TRBJ2-3, with unresolved D. The sequencing sample was made of peripheral blood. The TCR sequence derives from a woman in her fifties or sixties with COVID-19, enrolled during active disease. The CDR3 sequence is CASSLFSTSTDTQYF. The DNA for the CDR3 is TGCGCCAGCAGCTTGTTTAGTACTAGCACAGATACGCAGTATTTT.